Following are 30 T cell receptor beta chains from one sample sequenced in a study of cytomegalovirus exposure and HLA in healthy donors. The PCR contained 60 Vbeta and 13 Jbeta primers. Clones were sequenced by immunoSEQ multiplex PCR, and TCRdb holds only the in-frame ones, with some missing. The sample records some 150,000 clones, 75% to 80% being singletons. Material: PBMCs. The receptors shown here come from a man aged 40-55 years in good health and CMV-seropositive.

The V and J genes are TRBV5-4 and TRBJ2-5; weak D call: TRBD1 (5 bases). The ends were cut back, 3 bases at V and 5 bases at J, with 14 bases in the middle. This CDR3 comprises 14 residues. The germline CDR1 and CDR2 sequences are SGHNT and YYREEE (reference sequence). The CDR3 DNA reads as TGTGCCAGCAGCTCAGGGAAGGGGATCGAGACCCAGTACTTC. It specifies CASSSGKGIETQYF.

This clone appeared a single time. This chain joins TRBV19 and TRBJ2-7; D perhaps matches TRBD1 (5 bases). Germline V CDR1 and CDR2: LNHDA, SQIVND (reference sequence). The ends were cut back, 5 bases at V and 0 bases at J, with 14 bases in the middle. This CDR3 spans 15 amino acids. CDR3 amino acids: CASSAQGRSSYEQYF. The CDR3 DNA sequence: TGTGCCAGTAGTGCCCAGGGAAGGAGCTCCTACGAGCAGTACTTC.

V usage is TRBV11-3 and J usage is TRBJ1-1; 7 nucleotides match TRBD1. Germline CDR1 SGHNT, CDR2 YENEEA. J lost 4 bases, V lost 6 bases, and 11 bases had no gene match. The CDR3 is 15 amino acids. As DNA, the CDR3 is TGTGCCAGCAGTTATCCCCGAGCAGGGGGCACTGAAGCTTTCTTT. This sequence encodes CASSYPRAGGTEAFF.

V usage is TRBV5-1 and J usage is TRBJ2-1; 12 nucleotides match TRBD2. CDR1 is SGHRS, CDR2 YFSETQ, per germline. V shed 6 bases and J 7 bases; nucleotides not matched to a gene: 8. The CDR3 loop spans 15 amino acids. The CDR3 sequence: CASTGLAGGPNEQFF. DNA for the CDR3: TGCGCCAGCACGGGGCTAGCGGGAGGGCCTAATGAGCAGTTCTTC.

The chain employs TRBV6-5 and TRBJ1-1; TRBD1 matches 10 bases. J lost 1 base, V lost 9 bases, and 5 bases had no gene match. Germline V gene data show CDR1 as MNHEY and CDR2 as SVGAGI. This CDR3 comprises 14 residues. CDR3 region: CASTTGGGNTEAFF. CDR3 sequence (DNA): TGTGCCAGTACGACAGGGGGCGGGAACACTGAAGCTTTCTTT.

The chain recombines TRBV27 with TRBJ2-7, with D perhaps TRBD2 (5 bases). The CDR3 length is 12 residues. Per the germline V gene, CDR1 is MNHEY and CDR2 is SMNVEV (reference sequence). V lost 4 bases to trimming and J lost 5 bases, with 9 bases between them. Here the CDR3 DNA reads TGTGCCAGCAGTTGGTTCGGGGACGAGCAGTACTTC. Residues: CASSWFGDEQYF.

J is TRBJ2-7 and V is TRBV6-5; 10 nucleotides match TRBD1. The CDR3 sequence is 15 residues long. The junction had 9 bases not matched to a gene; V was cut back by 6 bases and J by 4 bases. Germline CDR1 is MNHEY and CDR2 is SVGAGI. This CDR3 is CASRGTGAPPYEQYF. CDR3 nucleotides: TGTGCCAGCAGGGGGACAGGGGCCCCGCCATACGAGCAGTACTTC.

As to this clone: One end of the junction does not line up with germline, which may come from a read error. V is TRBV5-1 and J is TRBJ2-6; 9 bases line up with TRBD1. CDR1 is SGHRS and CDR2 is YFSETQ in the germline V gene. This CDR3 has 16 residues. For the CDR3, the DNA is TGCGCCAGCAGCTTAACAGGGGGCGCGGGGGCCAACGGCCTGACTTTC. Protein: CASSLTGGAGANGLTF.

About this clone: Germline and junction disagree at one end, which may indicate a read error. The rearrangement links TRBV6-5 to TRBJ2-4; the match to TRBD1 covers 11 bases. CDR3 length equals 16 residues. Germline-derived CDR1 and CDR2 are MNHEY and SVGAGI. The CDR3 sequence: CASSYSGTGGQNSQYF. The CDR3 DNA follows: TGTGCCAGCAGTTATTCCGGGACAGGGGGGCAAAACAGTCAGTACTTC.

The chain combines TRBV6-5 with TRBJ2-3; D is unclear. V dropped 2 bases and J dropped 3 bases, with 9 bases sitting between them. This CDR3 spans 14 amino acids. CDR1 and CDR2 (germline): MNHEY, SVGAGI. The CDR3 region is CASSYRPATDTQYF. In nucleotides, the CDR3 is TGTGCCAGCAGTTACCGCCCAGCGACAGATACGCAGTATTTT.

The chain couples TRBV28 to TRBJ1-5, with 7 positions matching TRBD1. The V segment lost 3 bases and the J segment 7 bases; nucleotides outside the gene matches: 12. The CDR3 extends over 16 amino acids. Per germline, CDR1 MDHEN and CDR2 SYDVKM. In nucleotides, the CDR3 is TGTGCCAGCAGTTTTGAAGAGACAGGGCTCCAACAGCCCCAGCATTTT. It translates to CASSFEETGLQQPQHF.

This clone was picked up a small number of times. This rearrangement joins TRBV4-1 to TRBJ2-1; the match to TRBD2 covers 13 bases. The CDR3 contains 15 residues. Germline assignment: CDR1 MGHRA and CDR2 YSYEKL. Germline trimming cut 8 bases from V and 6 bases from J; bases unmatched to any gene: 7. The CDR3, as DNA: TGCGCCAGCGAACCACTAGCGGGAGGGGGCAATGAGCAGTTCTTC. Translation gives CASEPLAGGGNEQFF.

The chain is built from TRBV30 and TRBJ1-3; the D is unclear. V lost 4 bases and J lost 2, with 9 bases in between. Germline CDR1 is GTSNPN and CDR2 is SVGIG (reference sequence). The CDR3 consists of 13 residues. The CDR3 region has the DNA TGTGCCTGGACCCAGTACGCTGGAAACACCATATATTTT. Protein product: CAWTQYAGNTIYF.

V usage is TRBV29-1 and J usage is TRBJ2-6; D possibly corresponds to TRBD2 (5 bases). The germline CDR1 and CDR2 sequences are SQVTM and ANQGSEA. The CDR3 consists of 14 residues. V was shortened by 6 bases and J by 2 bases, with 11 bases between the two germline ends. The CDR3 loop reads CSVLGLPGANVLTF. The CDR3 bases are TGCAGCGTCCTTGGACTTCCTGGGGCCAACGTCCTGACTTTC.

This chain connects TRBV5-1 to TRBJ2-7; 12 bases fit TRBD1. Germline V lookup: CDR1 SGHRS, CDR2 YFSETQ. The CDR3 totals 15 residues. V was pared by 3 bases and J by 6 bases, with 7 bases of the junction left unmatched. The CDR3 region has the DNA TGCGCCAGCAGCTCAACCGGGACAGGGGGCGGCGAGCAGTACTTC. Protein product: CASSSTGTGGGEQYF.

In regard to this clone: At one end, the junction sequence differs from germline, possibly due to a read error. The gene calls are TRBV30 and TRBJ2-6; TRBD1 aligns across 11 bases. Per germline, CDR1 GTSNPN and CDR2 SVGIG (reference sequence). The CDR3 is 18 residues long. As DNA, the CDR3 is TGTGCCTGGAGTGTACTAGGACAGGGGGCGTCCGGGGCCAACGGCCTGACTTTC. Protein product: CAWSVLGQGASGANGLTF.

The rearrangement uses TRBV28 and TRBJ1-3; tentatively, D is TRBD1 (5 bases). V was shortened by 2 bases and J by 3 bases, with 14 bases between the two germline ends. The CDR3 is 16 residues long. In germline, CDR1 is MDHEN, CDR2 SYDVKM. The CDR3 nucleotides are TGTGCCAGCAGTTTAGGCTTTCGGGGGAGTGGAAACACCATATATTTT. Translation gives CASSLGFRGSGNTIYF.

The genes are TRBV6-5 and TRBJ2-3; D is uncertain. The germline V gene has CDR1 MNHEY and CDR2 SVGAGI. The germline V and J ends were trimmed by 7 bases and 1 base, with 9 bases remaining between them. The CDR3 is 13 residues long. The CDR3 nucleotides are TGTGCCAGCACCCCCGCGGGCACAGATACGCAGTATTTT. It yields the protein CASTPAGTDTQYF.

The rearrangement links TRBV5-1 to TRBJ2-1, with no clear D. Germline V lookup: CDR1 SGHRS, CDR2 YFSETQ. The CDR3 totals 13 residues. The ends were cut back, 0 bases at V and 12 bases at J, with 13 bases in the middle. The CDR3, as DNA: TGCGCCAGCAGCTTGGATCAGAGGCGAGGGCAGTTCTTC. It codes for CASSLDQRRGQFF.

The rearrangement links TRBV5-1 to TRBJ1-2; D unclear. Germline CDR1 reads SGHRS; CDR2 reads YFSETQ. The CDR3 is 13 amino acids. V gave up 4 bases and J gave up 2 bases, with 9 bases separating them. The CDR3 loop is CASSAGYNYGYTF. The CDR3 DNA sequence: TGCGCCAGCAGCGCGGGTTACAACTATGGCTACACCTTC.

V and J are TRBV27 and TRBJ2-5; 11 bases are shared with TRBD2. The length of the CDR3 is 15 residues. V was clipped by 5 bases and J by 11 bases; unmatched bases: 13. CDR1 is MNHEY, CDR2 SMNVEV, per germline (reference sequence). The CDR3 loop reads CASSLTVAGGGEQYF. The CDR3 region has the DNA TGTGCCAGCAGTCTGACGGTAGCGGGAGGGGGAGAGCAGTACTTC.

This chain uses TRBV28 with TRBJ2-3; D is unresolved. Germline V gene lookup returns CDR1 MDHEN and CDR2 SYDVKM. V lost 4 bases and J lost 7, with 3 bases in between. The CDR3 contains 10 residues. This CDR3 reads CASSSNTQYF. CDR3 in DNA: TGTGCCAGCAGTTCCAATACGCAGTATTTT.

The chain carries TRBV28 and TRBJ2-1; 9 bases align to TRBD1. J was trimmed by 7 bases and V by 6 bases; bases with no gene match: 10. The CDR3 has 15 residues. Germline-derived CDR1 and CDR2 are MDHEN and SYDVKM. The CDR3 reads CASSYWTGVVNEQFF. The CDR3, as DNA: TGTGCCAGCAGCTACTGGACAGGGGTTGTGAATGAGCAGTTCTTC.

Turning to this clone: A read error may account for a junction end that differs from germline. The chain uses TRBV15 and TRBJ2-6; D remains ambiguous. Germline CDR1 and CDR2: LNHNV and YYDKDF (reference sequence). This CDR3 spans 16 amino acids. The DNA for the CDR3 is TGTGCCACCAGCGGAGATTACGGCTCTGGGGCCAACGTCCTGACTTTC. This translates into CATSGDYGSGANVLTF.

This clone appeared a single time. The rearrangement links TRBV18 to TRBJ2-1, with D possibly matching TRBD2 (6 bases). The CDR3 is 15 amino acids. CDR1 and CDR2 from the germline V gene are KGHSH and LQKENI. Trimming left V 5 bases short and J 7 bases short, with 18 bases between. CDR3 in DNA: TGTGCCAGCTCATTCCTTGGCGGGGAGAGGAATGAGCAGTTCTTC. Residues: CASSFLGGERNEQFF.

The chain combines TRBV6-1 with TRBJ2-7; TRBD2 agrees at 9 bases. The CDR3 totals 15 residues. CDR1 is MNHNS, CDR2 SASEGT, per germline. J lost 6 bases, V lost 4 bases, and 10 bases had no gene match. For the CDR3, the DNA is TGTGCCAGCAGTGGATTGGCGGGAGGGGCGGGCGAGCAGTACTTC. Protein product: CASSGLAGGAGEQYF.

V usage is TRBV6-1 and J usage is TRBJ1-1, with 8 nucleotides matching TRBD1. Germline loops: CDR1 MNHNS, CDR2 SASEGT. Germline trimming cut 1 base from V and 4 bases from J; bases unmatched to any gene: 5. The length of the CDR3 is 15 residues. The CDR3 DNA sequence: TGTGCCAGCAGTGAAGGGACAGGGTACACCACTGAAGCTTTCTTT. Its translation: CASSEGTGYTTEAFF.

The CDR3 is CASRSTSTDTQYF. The CDR3 DNA reads as TGTGCCAGCAGAAGTACTAGCACAGATACGCAGTATTTT. The rearrangement uses TRBV28 and TRBJ2-3; D is undetermined. The V end was cut by 6 bases, the J end by 0 bases, with 7 bases between. Germline V lookup: CDR1 MDHEN, CDR2 SYDVKM. CDR3 length: 13 amino acids.

This clone was counted a single time. The same CDR3 can be traced to other DNA sequences in this sample. The rearrangement uses TRBV28 and TRBJ1-1; D not resolved. Germline V CDR1 and CDR2: MDHEN, SYDVKM. Deletions cut 4 bases from V and 2 bases from J, with 5 bases between. The CDR3 spans 12 residues. This chain's CDR3 is CASSSVNTEAFF. The CDR3 region has the DNA TGTGCCAGCAGTTCTGTTAACACTGAAGCTTTCTTT.

The chain employs TRBV2 and TRBJ2-3; 10 bases align to TRBD1. Unmatched junction bases numbered 9, after V lost 6 bases and J lost 0 bases. CDR1 is SNHLY and CDR2 is FYNNEI in the germline V gene. This CDR3 has 17 residues. In nucleotides, the CDR3 is TGTGCCAGCAGGGGGACAGGGGAACCCACTAGCACAGATACGCAGTATTTT. This encodes CASRGTGEPTSTDTQYF.